This T cell receptor beta chain was sequenced during a study of T-cell memory formation after mild COVID-19. Overall study context: Largely donor-specific TCR clusters were found.

This clonotype showed up just a few times. The antigen is not known. Findings of the study overall: CD4+ contracting clones were mainly CM and EM; CD8+ ones, EMRA. Cross-reactive memory appears to have joined, as suggested by some responding clones showing up in pre-infection memory.

After 5'RACE with constant-segment primers, TCR alpha and TCR beta cDNA libraries carrying sample barcodes and UMIs were obtained. TCRdb fed the 5' RACE reads into MiXCR, producing one record per CDR3 protein. The top ten hold 7.5% to 9.5% of the sample, which has around 470,000 distinct CDR3 sequences, 20% seen once. Germline assignment: CDR1 MNHEY and CDR2 SVGEGT. The CDR3 is 20 amino acids. J lost 0 bases, V lost 5 bases, and 15 bases had no gene match. The receptor was derived from an adult woman who had mild COVID-19 (a few samples of this study predate the infection). Cell type and time point are not known. The chain employs TRBV6-2 or TRBV6-3 and TRBJ2-7; 14 nucleotides align to TRBD2. Source material: PBMCs or a T cell subset sorted from them (not recorded which). CDR3 sequence reads: CASSPDGTSGSLTGSYEQYF. The CDR3 region has the DNA TGTGCCAGCAGTCCTGATGGGACTAGCGGGAGTTTAACCGGCTCCTACGAGCAGTACTTC.